A single sample gave rise to the 26 T cell receptor beta chains below, sequenced in a study of blood T cell repertoires in COVID-19. The table came from immunoSEQ multiplex PCR; TCRdb's copy has only in-frame clones and leaves some out. The sample includes 200,000 to 250,000 clones, 86% seen only once; the top ten take around 2%. Sequencing was carried out using peripheral blood. Every receptor here comes from a man aged 25 to 40 who had recovered from COVID-19.

A note on this clone: One end of the junction varies from germline; a read error may be responsible. Here the CDR3 DNA reads TGCAGCGTCCGGGACAGGGATTTTATCTTT. Its translation is CSVRDRDFIF. This chain links TRBV29-1 with TRBJ1-1, with 9 bases that match TRBD1. The CDR3 sequence is 10 residues long. The germline V gene has CDR1 SQVTM and CDR2 ANQGSEA.

The J gene is TRBJ2-5, the V gene TRBV5-1, with D uncertain. Germline values: CDR1 SGHRS, CDR2 YFSETQ. The CDR3 has 13 residues. The V and J ends lost 4 bases and 5 bases respectively, with 12 bases between them. CDR3 nucleotide sequence: TGCGCCAGCAGCCGAAGCCCCAGGGAGACCCAGTACTTC. This encodes CASSRSPRETQYF.

The V call is TRBV10-3, the J call TRBJ1-1; 9 bases fit TRBD1. V dropped 6 bases and J dropped 6; count of bases not matched to a gene: 5. The CDR3 contains 13 residues. Germline V gene lookup returns CDR1 ENHRY and CDR2 SYGVKD. CDR3 amino acids: CAISPGTGSEAFF. CDR3 nucleotides: TGTGCCATCAGCCCCGGGACAGGGTCTGAAGCTTTCTTT.

The chain is built from TRBV6-5 and TRBJ2-3, with 8 bases that match TRBD2. CDR3 size: 14 residues. The germline CDR1 and CDR2 sequences are MNHEY and SVGAGI. Trimming cost V 7 bases and J 4 bases; bases outside gene matches: 7. CDR3 sequence reads: CASTAGTRADTQYF. The CDR3 nucleotides are TGTGCCAGCACCGCGGGGACTAGGGCAGATACGCAGTATTTT.

The V and J genes are TRBV4-2 and TRBJ1-2, with 8 nucleotides matching TRBD1. Germline lookup yields CDR1 LGHNA and CDR2 YNFKEQ. Germline trimming cut 7 bases from V and 2 bases from J; bases unmatched to any gene: 18. The length of the CDR3 is 18 residues. The DNA of the CDR3 is TGTGCCAGCACCCCAAGCCTTGTTGGACAGGGAGGGAACTATGGCTACACCTTC. This gives the protein CASTPSLVGQGGNYGYTF.

The chain carries TRBV3-1 (or the pseudogene TRBV3-2) and TRBJ1-1; D unclear. CDR3 length: 14 amino acids. The germline gives CDR1 LGHDT, CDR2 YNNKEL (reference sequence). V was cut by 5 bases and J by 1 base, with 11 bases left in between. CDR3 DNA: TGTGCCAGCAGCTCCCGGGAGGGGAACACTGAAGCTTTCTTT. Its translation is CASSSREGNTEAFF.

A single count supports this clone. The J gene is TRBJ1-1, the V gene TRBV2; no clear D gene. V was shortened by 5 bases and J by 6 bases, with 13 bases between the two germline ends. The germline V gene encodes CDR1 SNHLY and CDR2 FYNNEI. The CDR3 runs to 13 residues. CDR3 in amino acids: CASSPGPGAEAFF. In DNA form, the CDR3 reads TGTGCCAGCAGTCCTGGACCCGGGGCTGAAGCTTTCTTT.

V is TRBV19 and J is TRBJ2-1; 14 bases agree with TRBD2. This CDR3 spans 15 amino acids. CDR1 LNHDA and CDR2 SQIVND come from the germline V gene (reference sequence). J lost 7 bases, V lost 4 bases, and 3 bases had no gene match. CDR3 bases: TGTGCCAGTAGTACCGGACTAGCGGGGGGAAATGAGCAGTTCTTC. Amino acid sequence: CASSTGLAGGNEQFF.

This chain connects TRBV7-8 to TRBJ1-2; perhaps TRBD1 as D (5 bases). The CDR3 runs 16 residues. Trimming removed 2 bases at V and 1 base at J, with 14 bases between. Looked up from germline, CDR1 is SGHVS and CDR2 is FQNEAQ. The DNA for the CDR3 is TGTGCCAGCAGCTTATCGGGGGGGACGGATAACTATGGCTACACCTTC. Translation gives CASSLSGGTDNYGYTF. The full variable domain, with the rest looked up from reference TRBV7-8 and TRBJ1-2, is GAGVSQSPRYKVAKRGQDVALRCDPISGHVSLFWYQQALGQGPEFLTYFQNEAQLDKSGLPSDRFFAERPEGSVSTLKIQRTQQEDSAVYLCASSLSGGTDNYGYTFGSGTRLTVV.

The genes are TRBV27 and TRBJ2-7; TRBD2 agrees at 12 bases. The CDR3 sequence is 17 residues long. J lost 0 bases, V lost 3 bases, and 6 bases had no gene match. Germline V gene sequence: CDR1 MNHEY, CDR2 SMNVEV (reference sequence). The CDR3, as DNA: TGTGCCAGCAGTTTTTGGACTAGCGGGGCACTCTCCTACGAGCAGTACTTC. It codes for CASSFWTSGALSYEQYF.

J is TRBJ2-5 and V is TRBV5-1, with a weak D call TRBD2 (6 bases). Germline V gene sequence: CDR1 SGHRS, CDR2 YFSETQ. The ends were cut back, 4 bases at V and 2 bases at J, with 12 bases in the middle. The CDR3 loop spans 14 amino acids. CDR3 residues: CASSPGTAQETQYF. In nucleotides, the CDR3 is TGCGCCAGCAGCCCCGGGACTGCGCAAGAGACCCAGTACTTC.

This chain links TRBV19 with TRBJ2-4; the D gene is possibly TRBD1 (6 bases). Germline V gene data show CDR1 as LNHDA and CDR2 as SQIVND (reference sequence). This CDR3 has 15 residues. The germline V and J ends were trimmed by 9 bases and 0 bases, with 15 bases remaining between them. The CDR3 region is CASTRGILAKNIQYF. The DNA for the CDR3 is TGTGCCAGCACGAGGGGGATCCTAGCCAAAAACATTCAGTACTTC.

This clone appeared a few times. The V gene is TRBV9, the J gene TRBJ2-7; D may be TRBD1 (6 bases). This CDR3 is 14 amino acids long. The germline V gene encodes CDR1 SGDLS and CDR2 YYNGEE. Trimming took 3 bases from V and 2 from J, leaving 12 bases between them. The DNA for the CDR3 is TGTGCCAGCAGCGGACGGACAGTAGCCTACGAGCAGTACTTC. Its translation: CASSGRTVAYEQYF. Full variable domain (remainder filled in from reference TRBV9 and TRBJ2-7): DSGVTQTPKHLITATGQRVTLRCSPRSGDLSVYWYQQSLDQGLQFLIQYYNGEERAKGNILERFSAQQFPDLHSELNLSSLELGDSALYFCASSGRTVAYEQYFGPGTRLTVT.

A word on this clone: At one end the junction does not follow the germline gene, possibly because of a read error. The chain uses TRBV6-5 and TRBJ2-7; D perhaps matches TRBD2 (5 bases). From germline, CDR1 is MNHEY and CDR2 SVGAGI. The CDR3 extends over 12 amino acids. The CDR3 reads CASSDQMEEEDF. The CDR3, as DNA: TGTGCCAGCAGCGACCAAATGGAGGAAGAGGACTTC.

The chain is built from TRBV7-9 and TRBJ1-2, with 7 positions matching TRBD1. Germline V gene sequence: CDR1 SEHNR, CDR2 FQNEAQ (reference sequence). CDR3 length: 13 residues. Trimming cost V 1 base and J 7 bases; bases outside gene matches: 3. The CDR3, as DNA: TGTGCCAGCAGCTTAGACAGGGGTAGTGGCTACACCTTC. Translating gives CASSLDRGSGYTF.

The gene calls are TRBV19 and TRBJ2-7; 14 bases map to TRBD2. Germline V lookup: CDR1 LNHDA, CDR2 SQIVND (reference sequence). With V trimmed by 4 bases and J by 2 bases, 4 bases remained unmatched. The CDR3 totals 16 residues. CDR3 in DNA: TGTGCCAGTAGTAGGGGACTAGCGGGGGACCCCTACGAGCAGTACTTC. It is translated as CASSRGLAGDPYEQYF. The entire variable domain, with the rest obtained from reference TRBV19 and TRBJ2-7, is as follows: DGGITQSPKYLFRKEGQNVTLSCEQNLNHDAMYWYRQDPGQGLRLIYYSQIVNDFQKGDIAEGYSVSREKKESFPLTVTSAQKNPTAFYLCASSRGLAGDPYEQYFGPGTRLTVT.

J is TRBJ2-3 and V is TRBV1; the table assigns TRBD1, which was not confirmed against the DNA. TRBV1 is a pseudogene. The CDR3 loop spans 15 amino acids. The CDR3 nucleotides are TGCACCAGCAGCCAAGATTGGCAGGGGGGTGGAACGCAGTATTTT. This encodes CTSSQDWQGGGTQYF.

The chain combines TRBV6-5 with TRBJ1-1; 7 bases agree with TRBD1. Germline lookup yields CDR1 MNHEY and CDR2 SVGAGI. J gave up 4 bases and V 6 bases, and 5 bases lay outside the gene matches. The CDR3 covers 13 residues. The CDR3 loop is CASSTGASTEAFF. For the CDR3, the DNA is TGTGCCAGCAGCACAGGGGCGAGCACTGAAGCTTTCTTT.

This clone came up once. The genes are TRBV12-3 or TRBV12-4 and TRBJ1-2; 7 nucleotides line up with TRBD1. The V and J ends lost 2 bases and 8 bases, in that order; junction bases with no gene match: 5. This CDR3 spans 13 amino acids. The CDR3 spells CASSLRRGRGYTF. The CDR3, as DNA: TGTGCCAGCAGTTTAAGGAGGGGGCGAGGCTACACCTTC.

The chain combines TRBV6-5 with TRBJ2-7, with D perhaps matching TRBD1 (5 bases). The ends were cut back, 6 bases at V and 4 bases at J, with 13 bases in the middle. The CDR3 has 13 amino acids. Germline assignment: CDR1 MNHEY and CDR2 SVGAGI. The CDR3 nucleotides read TGTGCCAGCAGAAACGGACATCCATACGAGCAGTACTTC. Translating it yields CASRNGHPYEQYF.

About this clone: The junction shows a germline mismatch at one end, possibly a read error. The V gene is TRBV27, the J gene TRBJ2-2; maybe TRBD2 (6 bases). From germline, CDR1 is MNHEY and CDR2 SMNVEV (reference sequence). The CDR3 is 13 residues long. The CDR3: CASSLIGTGGAVF. In DNA, the CDR3 is TGTGCCAGCAGTTTAATCGGGACCGGGGGAGCTGTTTTT.

This clone was found once. This chain links TRBV7-2 with TRBJ2-7, with 7 bases matching TRBD1. CDR3 length: 17 residues. V gave up 0 bases and J gave up 1 base; unmatched junction bases: 9. In germline, CDR1 is SGHTA, CDR2 FQGNSA. Here the CDR3 reads CASSLAVSGQRSYEQYF. CDR3 sequence (DNA): TGTGCCAGCAGCTTAGCTGTATCGGGACAGCGATCCTACGAGCAGTACTTC.

The rearrangement joins TRBV3-1 (or the pseudogene TRBV3-2) to TRBJ1-1; D perhaps matches TRBD1 (5 bases). Germline-derived CDR1 and CDR2 are LGHDT and YNNKEL (reference sequence). The CDR3 spans 14 residues. V shed 1 base and J shed 2 bases, with 8 bases lying between them. The CDR3 is CASSQGGQNTEAFF. The CDR3 DNA is TGTGCCAGCAGCCAAGGCGGACAAAACACTGAAGCTTTCTTT.

This clone was picked up many times. The chain recombines TRBV2 with TRBJ2-2; 13 bases line up with TRBD2. The CDR3 covers 16 residues. Germline V CDR1 and CDR2: SNHLY, FYNNEI. J gave up 4 bases and V 5 bases, and 4 bases lay outside the gene matches. The CDR3 DNA reads TGTGCCAGCAGTCTACTAGCGGGGGGGCCCACCGGGGAGCTGTTTTTT. Translated, it gives CASSLLAGGPTGELFF.

The V and J genes are TRBV18 and TRBJ1-2; D unresolved. The CDR3 runs to 15 residues. Germline V lookup: CDR1 KGHSH, CDR2 LQKENI. V lost 1 base and J 8 bases, leaving 17 bases between the germline ends. The CDR3 nucleotides read TGTGCCAGCTCACCACGTCAGACTCGGGAAGGCGGCTACACCTTC. Amino acids: CASSPRQTREGGYTF. Based on the CDR3 plus reference TRBV18 and TRBJ1-2, the full variable domain is NAGVMQNPRHLVRRRGQEARLRCSPMKGHSHVYWYRQLPEEGLKFMVYLQKENIIDESGMPKERFSAEFPKEGPSILRIQQVVRGDSAAYFCASSPRQTREGGYTFGSGTRLTVV.

The gene calls are TRBV7-8 and TRBJ1-1; the D is unclear. Per germline, CDR1 SGHVS and CDR2 FQNEAQ. The CDR3 covers 13 residues. Between the trimmed V and J ends, which lost 8 bases and 1 base, there was a span of 11 bases. CDR3: CASPPDKNTEAFF. Written as DNA, the CDR3 is TGTGCCAGCCCACCCGACAAGAACACTGAAGCTTTCTTT.